This TCR beta chain was documented in a study of blood T cell repertoires in COVID-19. Turning to the study itself: COVID-19 samples from acute and convalescent phases originated in the United States, Italy and Spain. T cells, B-cell-depleted T cells, or PBMCs provided the cDNA or gDNA that served as material.

Per the original methods: It was from reference gene primer amplification that nucleated cell counts were estimated. Sequencing used immunoSEQ multiplex PCR; TCRdb keeps in-frame clones, though not all of them. For V, J and clone size, that table is used; D and trimming come from the DNA. Counted here are about 260,000 clones, around nine tenths occurring once; the ten biggest clones make up approximately 9%. V gave up 1 base and J gave up 3 bases, with 13 bases separating them. Germline CDR1 LGHDT, CDR2 YNNKEL (reference sequence). The CDR3 is 15 amino acids. The TCR was taken from a man in his forties or fifties with active or convalescent COVID-19. The sequencing sample was made of peripheral blood. V and J are TRBV3-1 (or the pseudogene TRBV3-2) and TRBJ2-7; possible D gene TRBD2, 5 bases. CDR3 loop: CASSQGTGVDYEQYF. The CDR3 nucleotides read TGTGCCAGCAGCCAAGGGACTGGGGTAGACTACGAGCAGTACTTC.